These T cell receptor beta chains were read from a single sample in a study of T cell repertoires in cytomegalovirus infection. TCRdb independently ran MiXCR on the reads; one entry per CDR3 protein. The sample has hundreds of thousands of distinct CDR3 sequences, around 30% seen once. Antigens of these TCRs are unknown. Sequences were derived from cultured PBMCs, sampled from culture after CMV antigen stimulation. The receptor source for this set is a human donor in good health (CMV status not recorded). Some clones in this sample may be carry-over from other donors' samples. Both conserved end residues are part of each CDR3. A D gene is named only where the DNA matches it firmly. Clone size is shown for a subset of rows, as once, few, many or a class of expanded clone.

j_call: TRBJ1-3; v_call: TRBV5-1; d_call: TRBD1; clone_size: few; cdr3_nt: TGCGCCAGCAGCTACGGACAGGGTGGGAGCTCTGGAAACACCATATATTTT; cdr3_aa: CASSYGQGGSSGNTIYF
j_call: TRBJ1-4; v_call: TRBV19; d_call: -; clone_size: -; cdr3_nt: TGTGCCAGTAGAAGAATGGGGGCAGGGCAGGAAAAACTGTTTTTT; cdr3_aa: CASRRMGAGQEKLFF
j_call: TRBJ1-1; v_call: TRBV10-3; d_call: TRBD1; clone_size: few; cdr3_nt: TGTGCCATCAGTGATAGACAGGGTTCGAACACTGAAGCTTTCTTT; cdr3_aa: CAISDRQGSNTEAFF
j_call: TRBJ2-2; v_call: TRBV11-3; d_call: -; clone_size: few; cdr3_nt: TGTGCCAGCAGCACAAATACGGGCACCGGGGAGCTGTTTTTT; cdr3_aa: CASSTNTGTGELFF
j_call: TRBJ2-1; v_call: TRBV28; d_call: TRBD2; clone_size: -; cdr3_nt: TGTGCCACCAGGACTAGCGGGAGTAACAATGAGCAGTTCTTC; cdr3_aa: CATRTSGSNNEQFF
j_call: TRBJ1-1; v_call: TRBV10-3; d_call: -; clone_size: -; cdr3_nt: TGTGCCATCAGTGAGTCGGTGGGCGGAGCGGCAGACACTGAAGCTTTCTTT; cdr3_aa: CAISESVGGAADTEAFF
j_call: TRBJ2-3; v_call: TRBV12-3/TRBV12-4; d_call: TRBD2; clone_size: many; cdr3_nt: TGTGCCAGCAGTATCAGCGGGAGGGCCGCAGATACGCAGTATTTT; cdr3_aa: CASSISGRAADTQYF
j_call: TRBJ2-3; v_call: TRBV7-9; d_call: -; clone_size: few; cdr3_nt: TGTGCCAGCAGCGCCCGGGGTAGCGGCCCTGATACGCAGTATTTT; cdr3_aa: CASSARGSGPDTQYF
j_call: TRBJ1-2; v_call: TRBV14; d_call: -; clone_size: -; cdr3_nt: TGTGCCAGCAGCAATTCAAGACATTATGGCTACACCTTC; cdr3_aa: CASSNSRHYGYTF
j_call: TRBJ2-1; v_call: TRBV7-6; d_call: TRBD2; clone_size: many; cdr3_nt: TGTGCCAGCAGCTTGTCGGGCGGGACTAGCGGTAATGAGCAGTTCTTC; cdr3_aa: CASSLSGGTSGNEQFF
j_call: TRBJ2-1; v_call: TRBV11-3; d_call: TRBD2; clone_size: few; cdr3_nt: TGTGCCAGCAGCTTAGCCGGGAGGGCCCACAATGAGCAGTTCTTC; cdr3_aa: CASSLAGRAHNEQFF
j_call: TRBJ1-3; v_call: TRBV20-1; d_call: -; clone_size: -; cdr3_nt: TGCAGTGCTAGGCGGGGAAACACCATATATTTT; cdr3_aa: CSARRGNTIYF
j_call: TRBJ1-2; v_call: TRBV7-4; d_call: -; clone_size: many; cdr3_nt: TGTGCCAGCAGCCCACTCGGGAAAACGTATGGCTACACCTTC; cdr3_aa: CASSPLGKTYGYTF
j_call: TRBJ2-5; v_call: TRBV6-6; d_call: -; clone_size: -; cdr3_nt: TGTGCCAGCAGTTACGGATACCCGATCGTGGCCCAGTACTTC; cdr3_aa: CASSYGYPIVAQYF
j_call: TRBJ1-1; v_call: TRBV6-2/TRBV6-3; d_call: -; clone_size: -; cdr3_nt: TGTGCCAGCAGTTACTCTTGGAATGAAGCTTTCTTT; cdr3_aa: CASSYSWNEAFF
j_call: TRBJ2-1; v_call: TRBV6-2/TRBV6-3; d_call: TRBD2; clone_size: -; cdr3_nt: TGTGCCAGCAGTTACTCGAGGACGGGACTAGGGCATGAGCAGTTCTTC; cdr3_aa: CASSYSRTGLGHEQFF
j_call: TRBJ2-1; v_call: TRBV7-2; d_call: -; clone_size: many; cdr3_nt: TGTGCCAGCAGACCACCGAATGAAAAGGGTGAGCAGTTCTTC; cdr3_aa: CASRPPNEKGEQFF
j_call: TRBJ2-7; v_call: TRBV14; d_call: TRBD1; clone_size: many; cdr3_nt: TGTGCCAGCAGCACCCTGGGGACAGGGGATGGAGAGCAGTACTTC; cdr3_aa: CASSTLGTGDGEQYF
j_call: TRBJ1-5; v_call: TRBV27; d_call: TRBD1; clone_size: few; cdr3_nt: TGTGCCAGCAGTCTACAGGGGGCGAGCGGAAGTCAGCCCCAGCATTTT; cdr3_aa: CASSLQGASGSQPQHF
j_call: TRBJ2-1; v_call: TRBV28; d_call: TRBD2; clone_size: -; cdr3_nt: TGTGCCAGCAGCCGAGGGACTAGCGGACCTAATGAGCAGTTCTTC; cdr3_aa: CASSRGTSGPNEQFF
j_call: TRBJ2-1; v_call: TRBV6-1; d_call: TRBD2; clone_size: many; cdr3_nt: TGTGCCAGCAGTGCACTAGCGGGAGGGTACAATGAGCAGTTCTTC; cdr3_aa: CASSALAGGYNEQFF
j_call: TRBJ2-5; v_call: TRBV27; d_call: TRBD1; clone_size: -; cdr3_nt: TGTGCCAGCAGTTATCTCATAGGGACAGGGACCGAGACCCAGTACTTC; cdr3_aa: CASSYLIGTGTETQYF
j_call: TRBJ1-1; v_call: TRBV19; d_call: -; clone_size: -; cdr3_nt: TGTGCCAGACCGGGAAGGCGAGTGGACACTGAAGCTTTCTTT; cdr3_aa: CARPGRRVDTEAFF
j_call: TRBJ2-3; v_call: TRBV3-1; d_call: TRBD2; clone_size: -; cdr3_nt: TGTGCCAGCAGTGCGGGAGGGCTCGGGGCGGTTACGCAGTATTTT; cdr3_aa: CASSAGGLGAVTQYF
j_call: TRBJ2-5; v_call: TRBV11-2; d_call: TRBD2; clone_size: few; cdr3_nt: TGTGCCAGCAGCTTAGCTGGACTAGCGGGAGGATTATGGGAGACCCAGTACTTC; cdr3_aa: CASSLAGLAGGLWETQYF
j_call: TRBJ2-7; v_call: TRBV7-9; d_call: -; clone_size: few; cdr3_nt: TGTGCCAGCAGCTCGCTTGGCGAGCAGTACTTC; cdr3_aa: CASSSLGEQYF
j_call: TRBJ2-1; v_call: TRBV28; d_call: TRBD2; clone_size: -; cdr3_nt: TGTGCCAGCAGTCTAACTAGCGGGAGTCCCAATGAGCAGTTCTTC; cdr3_aa: CASSLTSGSPNEQFF
j_call: TRBJ2-3; v_call: TRBV7-9; d_call: TRBD2; clone_size: -; cdr3_nt: TGTGCCAGCAGCTTGACTAGCGGGAATGTTGGCGCAGATACGCAGTATTTT; cdr3_aa: CASSLTSGNVGADTQYF
j_call: TRBJ1-1; v_call: TRBV7-9; d_call: -; clone_size: many; cdr3_nt: TGTGCCAGCAGCTTAGCAGGGGTTGGAACTGAAGCTTTCTTT; cdr3_aa: CASSLAGVGTEAFF
j_call: TRBJ2-1; v_call: TRBV7-2; d_call: -; clone_size: -; cdr3_nt: TGTGCCAGCACCCCAGAGGGACGGGAGGAGCAGTTCTTC; cdr3_aa: CASTPEGREEQFF
j_call: TRBJ1-5; v_call: TRBV20-1; d_call: -; clone_size: -; cdr3_nt: TGCAGTGCTAGAGATCCCGAGACATCACATAGCAATCAGCCCCAGCATTTT; cdr3_aa: CSARDPETSHSNQPQHF
j_call: TRBJ2-5; v_call: TRBV24-1; d_call: -; clone_size: few; cdr3_nt: TGTGCCACCAGTGATGTCCGGGACCCCTGGAAACAAGAGACCCAGTACTTC; cdr3_aa: CATSDVRDPWKQETQYF
j_call: TRBJ2-2; v_call: TRBV7-9; d_call: TRBD2; clone_size: few; cdr3_nt: TGTGCCAGCAGCCCGTATATAGCGGGGAACACCGGGGAGCTGTTTTTT; cdr3_aa: CASSPYIAGNTGELFF
j_call: TRBJ2-7; v_call: TRBV24-1; d_call: TRBD2; clone_size: few; cdr3_nt: TGTGCCACCAGTGATCAGACTAGCGGGAGCATCGAGCAGTACTTC; cdr3_aa: CATSDQTSGSIEQYF
j_call: TRBJ1-5; v_call: TRBV28; d_call: -; clone_size: few; cdr3_nt: TGTGCCAGCAGTTCACTCTGGAGTAGCAATCAGCCCCAGCATTTT; cdr3_aa: CASSSLWSSNQPQHF
j_call: TRBJ2-1; v_call: TRBV15; d_call: TRBD2; clone_size: -; cdr3_nt: TGTGCCACCAGCAGCACTACTAGCGGGACCCTCCTCTACAATGAGCAGTTCTTC; cdr3_aa: CATSSTTSGTLLYNEQFF
j_call: TRBJ2-1; v_call: TRBV20-1; d_call: TRBD2; clone_size: -; cdr3_nt: TGCAGTGCTAGAGATACTAGCGGAGGACTTATGAGGGTGTTCTTC; cdr3_aa: CSARDTSGGLMRVFF